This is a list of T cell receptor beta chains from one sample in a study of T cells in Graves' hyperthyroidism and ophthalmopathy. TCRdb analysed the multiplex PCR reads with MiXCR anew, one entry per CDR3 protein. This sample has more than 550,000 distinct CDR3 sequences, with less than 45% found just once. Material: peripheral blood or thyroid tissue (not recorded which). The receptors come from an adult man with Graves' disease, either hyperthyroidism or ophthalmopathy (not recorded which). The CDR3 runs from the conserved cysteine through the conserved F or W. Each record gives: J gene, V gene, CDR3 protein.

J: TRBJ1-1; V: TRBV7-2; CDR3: CASSPRTGLEAFF
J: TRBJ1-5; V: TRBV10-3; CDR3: CAISEFGSNSNQPQHF
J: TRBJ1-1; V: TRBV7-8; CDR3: CASSGGQGEAFF
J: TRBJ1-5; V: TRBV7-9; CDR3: CASSSGTGNYQPQHF
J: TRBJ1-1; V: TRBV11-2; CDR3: CASSIGTGGWVTEAFF
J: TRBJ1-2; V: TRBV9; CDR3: CASSTQDRGYGYTF
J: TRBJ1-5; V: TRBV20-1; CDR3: CSASGRAGNQPQHF
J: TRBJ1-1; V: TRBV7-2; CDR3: CASRPGTDNTEAFF
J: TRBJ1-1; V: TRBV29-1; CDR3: CSAGGDQGGMRAFF
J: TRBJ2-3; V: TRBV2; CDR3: CASSEGSYTDTQYF
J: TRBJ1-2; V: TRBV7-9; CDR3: CASSLADRGDGYTF
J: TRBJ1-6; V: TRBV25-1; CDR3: CASSESSAYNSPLHF
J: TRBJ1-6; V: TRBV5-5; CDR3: CASSLDPSSGPLHF
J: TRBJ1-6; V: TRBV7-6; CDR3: CASSARQGPASPLHF
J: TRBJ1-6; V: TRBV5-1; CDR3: CASSLGRGRNSPLHF
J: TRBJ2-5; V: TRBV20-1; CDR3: CSASGQGGRTQYF
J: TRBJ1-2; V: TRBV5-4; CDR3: CASRRLADGIYGYTF
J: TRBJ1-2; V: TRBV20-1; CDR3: CSARKGAGGYTF
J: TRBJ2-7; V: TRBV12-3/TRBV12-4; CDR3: CASSLTGDYEQYF